The TCR beta chain described here comes from a study of blood T cells in healthy people across ages. There are 16 residues in the CDR3. V was trimmed by 1 base and J by 7 bases, leaving 14 bases between them. CDR1 SGHTA and CDR2 FQGNSA come from the germline V gene. This clonotype occurred a few times. Through a sample-barcoded 5' primer and a J-beta primer mix, a second PCR was run for about 6 to 12 cycles. Tags on each cDNA molecule came from a template-switch adaptor with 12 random nucleotides. TCRdb independently ran MiXCR on the 5' RACE reads; one entry per CDR3 protein. The table records some 900,000 distinct CDR3 sequences, around 26% of them present only once.

This sequence was found in a woman of 80 years or more in good health. The sequenced sample consisted of blood. V is TRBV7-2 and J is TRBJ1-6; D may be TRBD1 (5 bases). The CDR3 sequence is CASSLGEASGNSPLHF. The CDR3 DNA sequence: TGTGCCAGCAGCTTAGGAGAAGCATCAGGGAATTCACCCCTCCACTTT.